This T cell receptor beta chain is drawn from a study of blood T cell repertoires in COVID-19. Background on the study: Researchers got acute and convalescent COVID-19 samples from the United States, Italy and Spain. From T cells, B-cell-depleted T cells, or PBMCs came the material, which was cDNA or gDNA.

The CDR3 runs 13 residues. Germline assignment: CDR1 LGHDT and CDR2 YNNKEL (reference sequence). Trimming left V 3 bases short and J 4 bases short, with 9 bases between. Per the original methods: Reference gene primer amplification in the assay estimated nucleated cell counts. The table came from immunoSEQ multiplex PCR; TCRdb's copy has only in-frame clones and leaves some out. From that table come the V and J calls and clone size; the DNA was used to work out D and trimming. The table lists roughly 100,000 clones, around 94% of them singletons. As concerns this clone: This same CDR3 is encoded by further DNA sequences in the sample.

The V gene is TRBV3-1 (or the pseudogene TRBV3-2), the J gene TRBJ1-1, with no clear D. The material sequenced was peripheral blood. The source of this sequence is a man aged 50 to 59 with active COVID-19. CDR3 nucleotides: TGTGCCAGCAGCCAGGGTCCGGGCACTGAAGCTTTCTTT. Translated, it gives CASSQGPGTEAFF.